A single T cell receptor (beta chain) is shown here with its context. Germline is not matched at one junction end, which may reflect a read error. Three rounds of nested PCR, following a modified ARM-PCR protocol, produced the TCRbeta library. TCRdb reprocessed the multiplex PCR reads via MiXCR and lists one record per CDR3 protein. Among about 110,000 distinct CDR3 sequences listed, roughly 84% were seen once. These data originate in a study of tumor and adjacent non-tumor tissue in lung cancer. The template was RNA from unsorted bulk tissue. This CDR3 has 15 residues. CDR1 SGHVS and CDR2 FNYEAQ come from the germline V gene.

The sequence was obtained from a man aged 65 to 85 with non-small cell lung cancer. V and J are TRBV7-6 and TRBJ1-2, with D unresolved. The sample comprised lung tumor tissue. The CDR3 protein is CDSSINPGENYGYTF. CDR3 bases: TGTGACAGCAGCATCAACCCGGGAGAGAACTATGGCTACACCTTC.